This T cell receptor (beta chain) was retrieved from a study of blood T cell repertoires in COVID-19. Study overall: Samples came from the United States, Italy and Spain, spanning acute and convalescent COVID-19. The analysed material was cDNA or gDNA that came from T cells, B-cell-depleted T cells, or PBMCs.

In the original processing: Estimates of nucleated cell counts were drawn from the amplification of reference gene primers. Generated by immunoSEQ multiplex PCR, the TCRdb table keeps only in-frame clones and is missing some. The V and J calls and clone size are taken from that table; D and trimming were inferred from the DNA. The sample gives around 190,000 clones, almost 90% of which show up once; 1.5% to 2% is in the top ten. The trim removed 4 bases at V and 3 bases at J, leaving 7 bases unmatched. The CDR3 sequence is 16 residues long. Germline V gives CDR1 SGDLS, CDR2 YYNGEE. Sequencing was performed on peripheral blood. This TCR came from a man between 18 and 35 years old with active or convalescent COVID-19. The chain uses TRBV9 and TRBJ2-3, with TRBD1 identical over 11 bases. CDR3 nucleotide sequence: TGTGCCAGCAGCAAATTGGGACAGGGGGAGACAGATACGCAGTATTTT. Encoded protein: CASSKLGQGETDTQYF.